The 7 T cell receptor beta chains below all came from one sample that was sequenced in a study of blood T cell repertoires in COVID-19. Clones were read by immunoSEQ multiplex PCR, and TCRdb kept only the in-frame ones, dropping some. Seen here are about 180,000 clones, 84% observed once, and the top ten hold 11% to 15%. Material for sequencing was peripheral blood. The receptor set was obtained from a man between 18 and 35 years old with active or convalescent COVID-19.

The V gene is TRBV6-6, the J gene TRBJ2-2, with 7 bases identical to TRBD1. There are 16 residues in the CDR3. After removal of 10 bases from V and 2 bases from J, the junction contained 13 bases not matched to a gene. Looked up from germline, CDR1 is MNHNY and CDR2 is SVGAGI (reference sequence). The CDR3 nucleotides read TGTGCCATGGGACAGACTGGTGGGATTAACACCGGGGAGCTGTTTTTT. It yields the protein CAMGQTGGINTGELFF.

This CDR3 is CASSIGRGQAHGYTF. In nucleotides, the CDR3 is TGTGCCAGTAGTATAGGTAGGGGACAGGCACATGGCTACACCTTC. The genes are TRBV19 and TRBJ1-2, with 8 bases that match TRBD1. Germline V gene sequence: CDR1 LNHDA, CDR2 SQIVND (reference sequence). J was trimmed by 6 bases and V by 1 base; bases with no gene match: 7. CDR3 size: 15 residues.

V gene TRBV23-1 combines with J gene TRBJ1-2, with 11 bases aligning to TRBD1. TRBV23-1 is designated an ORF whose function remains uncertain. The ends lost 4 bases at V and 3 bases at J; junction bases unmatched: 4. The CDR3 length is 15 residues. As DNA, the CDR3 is TGCGCCAGCAGTCCAAGGACAGGGGGCGACTATGGCTACACCTTC. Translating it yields CASSPRTGGDYGYTF.

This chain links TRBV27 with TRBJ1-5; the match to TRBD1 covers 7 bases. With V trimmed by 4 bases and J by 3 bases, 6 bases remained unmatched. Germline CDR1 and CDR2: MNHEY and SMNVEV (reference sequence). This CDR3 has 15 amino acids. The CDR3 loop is CASSSKTGVNQPQHF. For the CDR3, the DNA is TGTGCCAGCAGTTCAAAAACAGGGGTCAATCAGCCCCAGCATTTT.

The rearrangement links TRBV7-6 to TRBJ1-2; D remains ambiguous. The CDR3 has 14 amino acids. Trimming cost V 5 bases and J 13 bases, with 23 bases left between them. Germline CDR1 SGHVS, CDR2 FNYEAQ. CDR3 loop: CASSASLQALGLTF. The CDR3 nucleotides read TGTGCCAGCAGCGCGAGCCTACAAGCCCTGGGCCTCACCTTC.

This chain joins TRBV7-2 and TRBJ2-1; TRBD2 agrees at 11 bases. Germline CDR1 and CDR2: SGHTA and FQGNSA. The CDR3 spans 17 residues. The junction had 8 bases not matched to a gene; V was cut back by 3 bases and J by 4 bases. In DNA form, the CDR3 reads TGTGCCAGCAGCTTTGGAGGGACTAGCGGAAAGTACAATGAGCAGTTCTTC. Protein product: CASSFGGTSGKYNEQFF.

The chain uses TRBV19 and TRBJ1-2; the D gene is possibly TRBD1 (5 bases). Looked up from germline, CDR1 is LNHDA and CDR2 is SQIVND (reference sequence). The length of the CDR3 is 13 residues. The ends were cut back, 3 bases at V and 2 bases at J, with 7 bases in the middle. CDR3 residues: CASSIPGNYGYTF. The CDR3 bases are TGTGCCAGTAGTATCCCAGGGAACTATGGCTACACCTTC.